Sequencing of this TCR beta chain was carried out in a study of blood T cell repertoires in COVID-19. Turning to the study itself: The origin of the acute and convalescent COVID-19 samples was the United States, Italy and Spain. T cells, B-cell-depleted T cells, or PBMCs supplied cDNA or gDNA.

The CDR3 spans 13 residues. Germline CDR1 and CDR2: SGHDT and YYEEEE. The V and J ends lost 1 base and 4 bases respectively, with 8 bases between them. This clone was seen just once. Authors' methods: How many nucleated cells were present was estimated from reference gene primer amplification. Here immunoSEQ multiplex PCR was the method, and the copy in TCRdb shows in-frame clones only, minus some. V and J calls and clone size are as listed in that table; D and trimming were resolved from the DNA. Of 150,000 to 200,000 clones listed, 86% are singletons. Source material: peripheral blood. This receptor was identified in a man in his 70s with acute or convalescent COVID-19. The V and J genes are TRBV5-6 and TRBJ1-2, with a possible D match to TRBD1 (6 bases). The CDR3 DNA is TGTGCCAGCAGCTTGAGGGGGGGCTATGGCTACACCTTC. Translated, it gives CASSLRGGYGYTF.